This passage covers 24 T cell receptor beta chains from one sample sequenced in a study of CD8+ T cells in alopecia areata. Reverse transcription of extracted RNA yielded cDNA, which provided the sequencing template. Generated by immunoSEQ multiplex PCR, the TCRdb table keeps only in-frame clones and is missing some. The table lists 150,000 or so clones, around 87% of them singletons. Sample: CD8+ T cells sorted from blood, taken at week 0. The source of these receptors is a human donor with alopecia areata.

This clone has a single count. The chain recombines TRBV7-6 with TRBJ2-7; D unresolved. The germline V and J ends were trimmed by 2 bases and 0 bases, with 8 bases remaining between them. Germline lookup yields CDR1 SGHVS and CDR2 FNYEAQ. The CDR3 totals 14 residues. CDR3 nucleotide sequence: TGTGCCAGCAGCTTAAGTGCTGGCTCCTACGAGCAGTACTTC. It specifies CASSLSAGSYEQYF. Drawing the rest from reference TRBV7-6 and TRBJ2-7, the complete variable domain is GAGVSQSPRYKVTKRGQDVALRCDPISGHVSLYWYRQALGQGPEFLTYFNYEAQQDKSGLPNDRFSAERPEGSISTLTIQRTEQRDSAMYRCASSLSAGSYEQYFGPGTRLTVT.

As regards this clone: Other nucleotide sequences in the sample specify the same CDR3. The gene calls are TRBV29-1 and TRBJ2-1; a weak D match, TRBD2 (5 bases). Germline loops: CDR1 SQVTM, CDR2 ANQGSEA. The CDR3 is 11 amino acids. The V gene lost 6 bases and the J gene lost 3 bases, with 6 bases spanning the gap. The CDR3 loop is CSVRDYNEQFF. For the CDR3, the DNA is TGCAGCGTCCGGGACTACAATGAGCAGTTCTTC.

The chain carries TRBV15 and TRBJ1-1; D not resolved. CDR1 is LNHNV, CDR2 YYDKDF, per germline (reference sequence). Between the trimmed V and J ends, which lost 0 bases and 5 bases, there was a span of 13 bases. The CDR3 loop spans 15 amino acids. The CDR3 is CATSRETVRGTEAFF. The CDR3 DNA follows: TGTGCCACCAGCAGAGAGACGGTAAGAGGGACTGAAGCTTTCTTT.

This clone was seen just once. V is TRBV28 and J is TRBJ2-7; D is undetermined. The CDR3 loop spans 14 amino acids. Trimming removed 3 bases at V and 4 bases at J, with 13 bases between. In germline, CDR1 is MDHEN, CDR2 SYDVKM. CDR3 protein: CASSFFLVGYEQYF. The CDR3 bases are TGTGCCAGCAGTTTCTTCCTAGTTGGTTACGAGCAGTACTTC.

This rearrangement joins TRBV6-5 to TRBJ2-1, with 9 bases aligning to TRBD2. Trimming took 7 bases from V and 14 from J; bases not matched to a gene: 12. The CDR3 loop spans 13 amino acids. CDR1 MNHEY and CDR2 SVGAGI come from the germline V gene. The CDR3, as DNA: TGTGCCAGCACTAATATCAGGGGCGGGAGGGAGTTCTTC. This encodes CASTNIRGGREFF.

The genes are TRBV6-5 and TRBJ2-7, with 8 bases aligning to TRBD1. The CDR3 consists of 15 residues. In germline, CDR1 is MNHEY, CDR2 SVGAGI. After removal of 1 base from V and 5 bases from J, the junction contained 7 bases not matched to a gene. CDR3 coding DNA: TGTGCCAGCAGTTACTACAGGGGGGCTAACGACGAGCAGTACTTC. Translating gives CASSYYRGANDEQYF.

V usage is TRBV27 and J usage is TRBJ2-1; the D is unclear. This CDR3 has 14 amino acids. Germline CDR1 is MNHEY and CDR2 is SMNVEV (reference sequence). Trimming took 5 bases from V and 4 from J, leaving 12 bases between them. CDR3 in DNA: TGTGCCAGCAGTACCGCTAGTCGGTACAATGAGCAGTTCTTC. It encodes CASSTASRYNEQFF.

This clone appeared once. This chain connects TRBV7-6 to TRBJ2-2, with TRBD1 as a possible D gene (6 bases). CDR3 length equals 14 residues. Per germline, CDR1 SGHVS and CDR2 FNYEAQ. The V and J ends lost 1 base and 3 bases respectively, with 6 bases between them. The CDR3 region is CASSLGQDTGELFF. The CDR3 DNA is TGTGCCAGCAGCTTAGGACAGGACACCGGGGAGCTGTTTTTT.

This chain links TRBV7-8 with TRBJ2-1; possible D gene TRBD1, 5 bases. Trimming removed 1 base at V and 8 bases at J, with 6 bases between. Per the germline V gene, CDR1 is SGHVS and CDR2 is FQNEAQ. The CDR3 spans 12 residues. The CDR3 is CASSLEGDEQFF. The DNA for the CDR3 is TGTGCCAGCAGCTTAGAAGGGGATGAGCAGTTCTTC.

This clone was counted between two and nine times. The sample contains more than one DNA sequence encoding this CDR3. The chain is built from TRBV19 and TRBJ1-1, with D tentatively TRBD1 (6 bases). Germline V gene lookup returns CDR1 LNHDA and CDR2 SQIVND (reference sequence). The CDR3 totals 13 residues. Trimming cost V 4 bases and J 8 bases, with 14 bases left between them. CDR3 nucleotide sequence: TGTGCCAGTAGTACCTCCGGGGGCGAGGAAGCTTTCTTT. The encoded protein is CASSTSGGEEAFF. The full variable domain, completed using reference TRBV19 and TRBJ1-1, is DGGITQSPKYLFRKEGQNVTLSCEQNLNHDAMYWYRQDPGQGLRLIYYSQIVNDFQKGDIAEGYSVSREKKESFPLTVTSAQKNPTAFYLCASSTSGGEEAFFGQGTRLTVV.

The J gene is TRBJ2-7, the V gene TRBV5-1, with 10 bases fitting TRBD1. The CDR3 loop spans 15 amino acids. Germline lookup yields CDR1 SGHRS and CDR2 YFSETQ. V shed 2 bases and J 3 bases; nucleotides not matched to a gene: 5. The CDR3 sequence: CASSFEDRGGYEQYF. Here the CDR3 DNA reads TGCGCCAGCAGCTTCGAGGACAGGGGGGGCTACGAGCAGTACTTC.

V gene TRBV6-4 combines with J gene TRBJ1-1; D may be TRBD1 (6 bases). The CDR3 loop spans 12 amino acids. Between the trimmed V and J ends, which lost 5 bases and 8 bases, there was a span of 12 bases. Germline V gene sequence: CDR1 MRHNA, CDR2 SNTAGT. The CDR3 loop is CASSLRGEEAFF. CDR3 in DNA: TGTGCCAGCAGTCTCAGGGGTGAGGAAGCTTTCTTT.

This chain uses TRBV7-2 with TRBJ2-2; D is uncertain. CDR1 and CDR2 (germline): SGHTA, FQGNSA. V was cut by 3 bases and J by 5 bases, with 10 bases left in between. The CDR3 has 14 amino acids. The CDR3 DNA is TGTGCCAGCAGCTTTTTGGAGAGGACCGGGGAGCTGTTTTTT. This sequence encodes CASSFLERTGELFF. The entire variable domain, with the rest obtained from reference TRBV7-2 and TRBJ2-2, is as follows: GAGVSQSPSNKVTEKGKDVELRCDPISGHTALYWYRQSLGQGLEFLIYFQGNSAPDKSGLPSDRFSAERTGGSVSTLTIQRTQQEDSAVYLCASSFLERTGELFFGEGSRLTVL.

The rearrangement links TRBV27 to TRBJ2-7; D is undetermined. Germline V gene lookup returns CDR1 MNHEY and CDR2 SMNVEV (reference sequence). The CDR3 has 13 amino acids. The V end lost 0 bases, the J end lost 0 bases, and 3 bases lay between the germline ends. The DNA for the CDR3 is TGTGCCAGCAGTTTATCGGCCTCCTACGAGCAGTACTTC. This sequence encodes CASSLSASYEQYF.

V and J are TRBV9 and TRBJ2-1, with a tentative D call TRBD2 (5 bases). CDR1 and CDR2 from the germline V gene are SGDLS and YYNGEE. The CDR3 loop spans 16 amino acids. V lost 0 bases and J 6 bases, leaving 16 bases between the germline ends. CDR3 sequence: CASSVGSGYSGNEQFF. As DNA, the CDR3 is TGTGCCAGCAGCGTAGGGAGCGGTTACTCGGGCAATGAGCAGTTCTTC. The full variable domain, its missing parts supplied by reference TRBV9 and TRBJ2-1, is DSGVTQTPKHLITATGQRVTLRCSPRSGDLSVYWYQQSLDQGLQFLIQYYNGEERAKGNILERFSAQQFPDLHSELNLSSLELGDSALYFCASSVGSGYSGNEQFFGPGTRLTVL.

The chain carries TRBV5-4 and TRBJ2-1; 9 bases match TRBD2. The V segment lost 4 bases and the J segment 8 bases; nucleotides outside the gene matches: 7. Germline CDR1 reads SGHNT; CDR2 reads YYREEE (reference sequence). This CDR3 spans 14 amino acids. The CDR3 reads CASSTERGEDEQFF. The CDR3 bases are TGTGCCAGCAGCACAGAGCGGGGGGAGGATGAGCAGTTCTTC.

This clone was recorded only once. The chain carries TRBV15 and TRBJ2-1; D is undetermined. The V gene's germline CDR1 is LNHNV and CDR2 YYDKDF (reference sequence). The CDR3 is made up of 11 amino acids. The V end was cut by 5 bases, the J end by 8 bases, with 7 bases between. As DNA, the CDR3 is TGTGCCACCAGCCCCCTCTATGAGCAGTTCTTC. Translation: CATSPLYEQFF.

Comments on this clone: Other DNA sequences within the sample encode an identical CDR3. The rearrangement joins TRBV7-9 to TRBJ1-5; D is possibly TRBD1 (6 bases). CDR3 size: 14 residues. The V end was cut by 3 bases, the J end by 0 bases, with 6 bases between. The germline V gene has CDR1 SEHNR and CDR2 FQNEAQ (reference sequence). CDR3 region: CASSLDSSNQPQHF. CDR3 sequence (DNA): TGTGCCAGCAGCTTGGACAGTAGCAATCAGCCCCAGCATTTT.

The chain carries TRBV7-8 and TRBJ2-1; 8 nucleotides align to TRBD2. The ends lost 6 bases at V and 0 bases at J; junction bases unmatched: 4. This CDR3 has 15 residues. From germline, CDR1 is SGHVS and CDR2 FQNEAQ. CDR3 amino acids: CASSPTSVSYNEQFF. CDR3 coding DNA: TGTGCCAGCAGTCCGACTAGCGTCTCCTACAATGAGCAGTTCTTC.

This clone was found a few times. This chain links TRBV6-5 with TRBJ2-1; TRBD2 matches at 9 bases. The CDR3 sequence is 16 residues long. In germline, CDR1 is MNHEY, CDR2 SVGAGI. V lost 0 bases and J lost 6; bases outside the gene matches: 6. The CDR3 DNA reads TGTGCCAGCAGTTACTCTGTACTACTAGCGGGCAATGAGCAGTTCTTC. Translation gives CASSYSVLLAGNEQFF.

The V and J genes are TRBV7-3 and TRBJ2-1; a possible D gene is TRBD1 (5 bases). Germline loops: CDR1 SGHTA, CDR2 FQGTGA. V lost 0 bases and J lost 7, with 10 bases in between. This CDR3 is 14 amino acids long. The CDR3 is CASSLTGRVNEQFF. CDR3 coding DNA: TGTGCCAGCAGCTTAACGGGCAGGGTGAATGAGCAGTTCTTC.

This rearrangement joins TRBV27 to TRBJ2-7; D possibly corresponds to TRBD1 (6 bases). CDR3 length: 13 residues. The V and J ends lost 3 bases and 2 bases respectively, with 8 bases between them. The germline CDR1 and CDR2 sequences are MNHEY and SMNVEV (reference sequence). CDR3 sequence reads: CASSLYRAYEQYF. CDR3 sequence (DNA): TGTGCCAGCAGTTTGTACAGGGCCTACGAGCAGTACTTC.

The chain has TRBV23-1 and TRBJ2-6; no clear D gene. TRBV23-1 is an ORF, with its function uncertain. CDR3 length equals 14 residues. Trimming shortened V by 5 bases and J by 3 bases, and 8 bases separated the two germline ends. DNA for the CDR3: TGCGCCAGCAGTTATGAGGATGGGGCCAACGTCCTGACTTTC. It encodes CASSYEDGANVLTF.

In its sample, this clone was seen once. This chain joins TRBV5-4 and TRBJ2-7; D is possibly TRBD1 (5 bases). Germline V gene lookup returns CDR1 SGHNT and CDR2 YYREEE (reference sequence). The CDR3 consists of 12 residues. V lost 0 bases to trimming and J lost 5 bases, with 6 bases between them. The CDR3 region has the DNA TGTGCCAGCAGCTTGGGCAGGGACGAGCAGTACTTC. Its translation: CASSLGRDEQYF.